This entry features one T cell receptor (beta chain) sequence. As yet, its antigen is unknown. This specimen comes from a study of T cell responses to AZD1222 COVID-19 vaccine. Overall study findings and caveats: Spike-specific TCR depth and breadth grew after two AZD1222 doses. Distributed over spike, vaccine-associated CD4 TCRs predominated at 160-218 and 743-854. Sampling captured repertoires only after the peak T cell response.

The data were produced by immunoSEQ multiplex PCR, yet TCRdb's version contains in-frame clones alone and is incomplete. Here the sample spans around 150,000 clones, 70% to 90% being singletons. Specimen: peripheral blood, collected on day 0 of AZD1222 vaccination. The TCR was taken from an adult in good health.

The CDR3 here is CSVTGTYPDSSYEQYF. The CDR3, as DNA: TGCAGCGTCACCGGGACTTACCCCGATAGCTCCTACGAGCAGTACTTC. J is TRBJ2-7 and V is TRBV29-1; weak D call: TRBD2 (6 bases). The CDR3 sequence is 16 residues long. V was pared by 6 bases and J by 0 bases, with 21 bases between. Germline CDR1 reads SQVTM; CDR2 reads ANQGSEA.